This T cell receptor (beta chain) is from a study of blood T cell repertoires in COVID-19. Per the study methods: Amplification with reference gene primers provided the estimates of nucleated cell counts. Produced via immunoSEQ multiplex PCR; TCRdb's table is partial and in-frame only. The V and J calls and the clone size are those of that table, but D and trimming were determined from the DNA. The sample has 50,000 to 75,000 clones; roughly 90% are singletons. The CDR3 runs to 13 residues. The V gene lost 7 bases and the J gene lost 6 bases, with 14 bases spanning the gap. Germline loops: CDR1 LNHDA, CDR2 SQIVND (reference sequence).

The genes are TRBV19 and TRBJ2-3; D is undetermined. Sequencing used peripheral blood. This TCR was recovered from a man aged 55 to 70 with acute or convalescent COVID-19. DNA of the CDR3: TGTGCCAGTACCCTCGACTCGGAGGATACGCAGTATTTT. This gives the protein CASTLDSEDTQYF.